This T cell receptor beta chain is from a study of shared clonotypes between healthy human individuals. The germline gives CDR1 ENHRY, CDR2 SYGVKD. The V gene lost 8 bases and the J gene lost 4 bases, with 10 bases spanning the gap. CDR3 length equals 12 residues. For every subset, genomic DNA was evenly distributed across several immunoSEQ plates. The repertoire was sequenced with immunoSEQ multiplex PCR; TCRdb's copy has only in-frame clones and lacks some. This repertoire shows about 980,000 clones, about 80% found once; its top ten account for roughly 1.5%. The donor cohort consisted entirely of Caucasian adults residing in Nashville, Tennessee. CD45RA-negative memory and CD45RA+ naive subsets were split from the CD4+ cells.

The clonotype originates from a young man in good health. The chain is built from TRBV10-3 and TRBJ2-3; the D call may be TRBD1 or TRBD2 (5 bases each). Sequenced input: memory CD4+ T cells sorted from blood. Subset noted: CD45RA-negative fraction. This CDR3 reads CAIGTVSDTQYF. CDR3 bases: TGTGCCATCGGGACGGTGTCAGATACGCAGTATTTT.